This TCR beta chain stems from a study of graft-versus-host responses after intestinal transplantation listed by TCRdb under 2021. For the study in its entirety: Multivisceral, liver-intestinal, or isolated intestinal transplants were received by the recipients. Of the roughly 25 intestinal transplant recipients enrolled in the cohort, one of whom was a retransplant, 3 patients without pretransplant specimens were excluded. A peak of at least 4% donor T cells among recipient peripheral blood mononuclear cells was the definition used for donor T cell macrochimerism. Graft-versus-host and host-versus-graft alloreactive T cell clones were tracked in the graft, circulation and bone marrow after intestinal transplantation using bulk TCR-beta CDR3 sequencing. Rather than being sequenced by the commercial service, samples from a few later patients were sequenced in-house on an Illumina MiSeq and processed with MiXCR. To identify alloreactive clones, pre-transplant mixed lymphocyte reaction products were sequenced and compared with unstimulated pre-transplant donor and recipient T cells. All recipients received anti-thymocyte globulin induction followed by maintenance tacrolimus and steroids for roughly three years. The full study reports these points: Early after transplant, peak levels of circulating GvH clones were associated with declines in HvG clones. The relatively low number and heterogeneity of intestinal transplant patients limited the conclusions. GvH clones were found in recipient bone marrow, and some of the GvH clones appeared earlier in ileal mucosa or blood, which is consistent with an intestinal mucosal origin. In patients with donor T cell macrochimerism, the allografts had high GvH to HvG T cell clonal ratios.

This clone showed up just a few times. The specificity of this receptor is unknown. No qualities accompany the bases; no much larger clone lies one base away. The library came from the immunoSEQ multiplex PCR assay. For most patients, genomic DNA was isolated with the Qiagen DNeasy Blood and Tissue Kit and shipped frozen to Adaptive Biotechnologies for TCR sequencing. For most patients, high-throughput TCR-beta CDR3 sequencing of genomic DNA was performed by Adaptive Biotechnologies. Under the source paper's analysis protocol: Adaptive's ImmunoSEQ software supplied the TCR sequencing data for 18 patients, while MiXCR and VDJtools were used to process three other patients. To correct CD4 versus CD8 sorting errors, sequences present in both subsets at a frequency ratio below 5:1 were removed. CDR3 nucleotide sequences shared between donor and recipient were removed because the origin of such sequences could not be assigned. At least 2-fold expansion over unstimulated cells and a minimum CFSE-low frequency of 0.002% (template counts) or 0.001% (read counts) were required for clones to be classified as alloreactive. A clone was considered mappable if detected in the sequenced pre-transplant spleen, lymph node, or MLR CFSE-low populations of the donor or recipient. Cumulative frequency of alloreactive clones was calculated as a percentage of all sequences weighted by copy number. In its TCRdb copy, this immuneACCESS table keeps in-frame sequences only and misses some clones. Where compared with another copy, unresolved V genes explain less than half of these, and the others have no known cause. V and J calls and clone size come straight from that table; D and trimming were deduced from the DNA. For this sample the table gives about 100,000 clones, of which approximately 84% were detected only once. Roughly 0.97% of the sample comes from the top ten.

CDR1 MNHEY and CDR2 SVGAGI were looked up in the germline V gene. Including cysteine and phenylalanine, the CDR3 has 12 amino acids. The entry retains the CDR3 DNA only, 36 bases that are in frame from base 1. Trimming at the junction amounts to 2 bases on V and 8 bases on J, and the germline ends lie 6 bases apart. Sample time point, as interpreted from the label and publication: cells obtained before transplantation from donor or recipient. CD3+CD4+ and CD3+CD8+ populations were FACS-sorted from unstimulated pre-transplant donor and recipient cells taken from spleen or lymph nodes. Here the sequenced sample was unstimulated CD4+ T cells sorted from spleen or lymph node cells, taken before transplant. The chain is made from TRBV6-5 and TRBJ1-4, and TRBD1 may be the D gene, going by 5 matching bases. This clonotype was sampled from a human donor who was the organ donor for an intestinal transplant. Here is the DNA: TGTGCCAGCAGTTACAGGGACGAAAAACTGTTTTTT. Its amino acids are CASSYRDEKLFF.